These 12 T cell receptor beta chains originate from one sample sequenced in a study of identifying expanded T cells in peripheral blood. Profiling relied on immunoSEQ multiplex PCR, and the TCRdb table lists in-frame clones only, not all of them. This sample carries some 96,000 clones, over 80% of them seen once, and the ten largest clones take 5.5%. Input material: blood. The origin of the receptors is a person aged 18 to 75 in good health.

This sequence joins TRBV18 and TRBJ1-1; D perhaps matches TRBD1 (5 bases). Trimming removed 1 base from V and 10 bases from J, with 10 bases in between. Germline V lookup: CDR1 KGHSH, CDR2 LQKENI. The CDR3 covers 12 residues. Written as DNA, the CDR3 is TGTGCCAGCTCACCACAAAGCCAGGGAGCTTTCTTT. It codes for CASSPQSQGAFF. The complete variable domain, with remaining parts taken from reference TRBV18 and TRBJ1-1, reads NAGVMQNPRHLVRRRGQEARLRCSPMKGHSHVYWYRQLPEEGLKFMVYLQKENIIDESGMPKERFSAEFPKEGPSILRIQQVVRGDSAAYFCASSPQSQGAFFGQGTRLTVV.

In its sample, this clone was seen once. Relative to the germline gene, one junction end is altered; a read error may explain this. V usage is TRBV7-7 and J usage is TRBJ2-5, with D tentatively TRBD2 (5 bases). The CDR3 has 13 amino acids. Germline V gives CDR1 SSHAT, CDR2 FNYEAQ (reference sequence). CDR3 amino acids: CVSSLGDKMAQYF. CDR3 DNA sequence: TGTGTCAGCAGCTTGGGAGATAAGATGGCCCAGTACTTC.

The CDR3 spells CASSHAPGAPGDGETQYF. The CDR3 bases are TGCGCCAGCAGCCACGCCCCCGGGGCCCCGGGGGATGGGGAGACCCAGTACTTC. V is TRBV4-1 and J is TRBJ2-5; perhaps TRBD2 as D (6 bases). The CDR3 is 18 amino acids. The germline V gene has CDR1 MGHRA and CDR2 YSYEKL. V lost 3 bases to trimming and J lost 5 bases, with 25 bases between them.

The genes are TRBV7-2 and TRBJ1-1, with 7 positions matching TRBD1. V was pared by 2 bases and J by 5 bases, with 5 bases of the junction left unmatched. The length of the CDR3 is 14 residues. From germline, CDR1 is SGHTA and CDR2 FQGNSA. The CDR3 region has the DNA TGTGCCAGCAGCTTAACCGGGACAGCAACTGAAGCTTTCTTT. It yields the protein CASSLTGTATEAFF.

The chain employs TRBV30 and TRBJ2-6; D is uncertain. Germline lookup yields CDR1 GTSNPN and CDR2 SVGIG (reference sequence). V was clipped by 2 bases and J by 4 bases, with 9 bases between them. The CDR3 loop spans 14 amino acids. The CDR3 DNA sequence: TGTGCCTGGAGTACTGCTCTGGGGGCCAACGTCCTGACTTTC. Translated: CAWSTALGANVLTF.

The chain recombines TRBV27 with TRBJ1-1; 11 positions agree with TRBD1. The germline V gene encodes CDR1 MNHEY and CDR2 SMNVEV (reference sequence). There are 17 residues in the CDR3. J was trimmed by 1 base and V by 6 bases; bases with no gene match: 10. In DNA form, the CDR3 reads TGTGCCAGCAGCTTCCGGGACAGGGGGGATCCGAACACTGAAGCTTTCTTT. Protein sequence: CASSFRDRGDPNTEAFF.

This chain connects TRBV29-1 to TRBJ1-2; D is uncertain. From germline, CDR1 is SQVTM and CDR2 ANQGSEA. Trimming cost V 4 bases and J 2 bases, with 14 bases left between them. This CDR3 has 14 residues. The CDR3 region has the DNA TGCAGCGTTGTACTTCAGATAACAAACTATGGCTACACCTTC. This gives the protein CSVVLQITNYGYTF.

The J gene is TRBJ2-1, the V gene TRBV4-2; D gene ambiguous. V lost 2 bases and J 7 bases, leaving 15 bases between the germline ends. The CDR3 loop spans 15 amino acids. CDR1 is LGHNA and CDR2 is YNFKEQ in the germline V gene. The CDR3 protein is CASSQSRQAANEQFF. Written as DNA, the CDR3 is TGTGCCAGCAGCCAAAGTCGGCAGGCCGCGAATGAGCAGTTCTTC.

V usage is TRBV30 and J usage is TRBJ1-1; no reliable D call. The V end was cut by 0 bases, the J end by 0 bases, with 5 bases between. This CDR3 is built from 13 residues. Germline-derived CDR1 and CDR2 are GTSNPN and SVGIG (reference sequence). The CDR3 region has the DNA TGTGCCTGGAGTGTGTCTATGAACACTGAAGCTTTCTTT. Translating gives CAWSVSMNTEAFF.

CDR3 sequence: CASPWRLAGGPLYEQYF. CDR3 nucleotides: TGTGCCAGCCCTTGGCGACTAGCGGGAGGGCCTCTTTACGAGCAGTACTTC. J is TRBJ2-7 and V is TRBV21-1; the table's D gene call, TRBD2, was not cross checked with the DNA. TRBV21-1 is an annotated pseudogene. The CDR3 is made up of 17 amino acids.

The chain employs TRBV5-6 and TRBJ1-1; D unclear. With 2 bases removed from V and 5 bases from J, the gap between germline ends came to 10 bases. This CDR3 has 13 amino acids. Germline V gene sequence: CDR1 SGHDT, CDR2 YYEEEE. The CDR3, as DNA: TGTGCCAGCAGCTTCGGGCGCAGTACTGAAGCTTTCTTT. Translating gives CASSFGRSTEAFF. Supplemented by reference TRBV5-6 and TRBJ1-1, the full variable domain reads DAGVTQSPTHLIKTRGQQVTLRCSPKSGHDTVSWYQQALGQGPQFIFQYYEEEERQRGNFPDRFSGHQFPNYSSELNVNALLLGDSALYLCASSFGRSTEAFFGQGTRLTVV.

V is TRBV12-5 and J is TRBJ1-1; unclear D gene. Deletions cut 3 bases from V and 3 bases from J, with 8 bases between. From germline, CDR1 is LGHNT and CDR2 FRNRAP. This CDR3 is 13 amino acids long. The CDR3 region has the DNA TGTGCTAGTGGTTTTTGGGGTGACACTGAAGCTTTCTTT. Residues: CASGFWGDTEAFF.